The T cell receptor (beta chain) under discussion was sequenced for a study of shared clonotypes between healthy human individuals. Turning to the study itself: Donor ages ranged 18 to 49 years: two women, a few men.

Positive CCR7 selection of CD45RO-negative cells yielded the naive CD8 cells, and terminally differentiated effector memory CD45RA+ cells were excluded. All donors were healthy HIV-negative adults lacking recent acute infections or vaccinations. Data came from immunoSEQ multiplex PCR; TCRdb stores just in-frame clones and leaves some out. The sample lists about 2.2 million clones, just over 90% occurring once. The specimen sequenced was naive CD8+ T cells from PBMCs. The receptor was derived from a man aged 18 to 29 in good health. Some clones in this sample may be carry-over from other donors' samples.

CDR3 loop: CASSVLAGGRETQYF. Written as DNA, the CDR3 is TGCGCCAGCAGTGTACTAGCGGGAGGACGGGAGACCCAGTACTTC. The genes are TRBV10-2 and TRBJ2-5, with 12 bases that match TRBD2. This CDR3 is 15 amino acids long. Germline V lookup: CDR1 WSHSY, CDR2 SAAADI. J gave up 5 bases and V 4 bases, and 5 bases lay outside the gene matches.